The T cell receptor (beta chain) under discussion was sequenced for a study of OX40 agonist ivuxolimab in advanced cancers. The study's findings and limits: Among expanded peripheral T cells, antigen specificity went undetermined.

As regards this clone: Its cognate antigen is unknown.

J lost 5 bases, V lost 4 bases, and 8 bases had no gene match. The length of the CDR3 is 15 residues. The germline CDR1 and CDR2 sequences are SGHDT and YYEEEE. Generated by immunoSEQ multiplex PCR, the TCRdb table keeps only in-frame clones and is missing some. The data hold some 94,000 clones, with 95% to 96% observed a single time. This clonotype originated in an adult with an advanced solid tumor such as melanoma, head and neck, liver or kidney cancer. The chain uses TRBV5-6 and TRBJ2-1, with 8 positions matching TRBD1. Here the sequenced sample was CD4+ or CD8+ T cells sorted from blood, taken in a trial of the OX40 agonist ivuxolimab. CDR3 loop: CASSQGQGSHNEQFF. CDR3 bases: TGTGCCAGCAGCCAAGGACAGGGCAGTCACAATGAGCAGTTCTTC.